This T cell receptor beta chain was identified in a study of CD8 T cells in ankylosing spondylitis. Library preparation for TCR beta used quantitative 5'-RACE with molecular barcodes. TCRdb re-derived calls from the 5' RACE reads in MiXCR, one entry per CDR3 protein. The sample includes about 250,000 distinct CDR3 sequences, around 32% of them seen just once. Germline CDR1 reads MGHRA; CDR2 reads YSYEKL. This CDR3 region has 11 residues. Trimming left V 1 base short and J 13 bases short, with 8 bases between. This TCR was sampled from a male donor with ankylosing spondylitis or in good health (not recorded which). Sequenced sample: blood, either unsorted or a sorted T cell fraction (not recorded which). The chain is built from TRBV4-1 and TRBJ2-1; D ambiguous. CDR3 protein: CASSQGLIQFF. CDR3 nucleotides: TGCGCCAGCAGCCAAGGGCTAATCCAGTTCTTC.